The 20 T cell receptor beta chains in this list originate from one sample, sequenced in a study of graft-versus-host responses after intestinal transplantation. The protocol was immunoSEQ multiplex PCR, while the TCRdb copy is restricted to in-frame clones and leaves out a portion. The sample includes 130,000 or so clones, roughly nine tenths of them seen just once. What these receptors recognize is not known. The specimen was unstimulated CD4+ T cells sorted from spleen or lymph node cells, collected before intestinal transplant. The receptors originated from a human donor who received an intestinal transplant.

The chain links TRBV30 to TRBJ2-1; D call uncertain. From germline, CDR1 is GTSNPN and CDR2 SVGIG (reference sequence). The V and J ends lost 3 bases and 4 bases respectively, with 10 bases between them. This CDR3 region has 13 residues. The CDR3 coding sequence is TGTGCCTGGAGACACATACGTTACAATGAGCAGTTCTTC. It encodes CAWRHIRYNEQFF.

The chain is built from TRBV5-1 and TRBJ2-1; 8 positions match TRBD2. The germline V gene encodes CDR1 SGHRS and CDR2 YFSETQ. The V and J ends lost 4 bases and 5 bases, in that order; junction bases with no gene match: 14. The CDR3 consists of 17 residues. CDR3 sequence reads: CASSRGPRGGLNNEQFF. Here the CDR3 DNA reads TGCGCCAGCAGCCGGGGTCCACGGGGGGGCCTTAACAATGAGCAGTTCTTC.

The V call is TRBV6-5, the J call TRBJ2-7, with a tentative D call TRBD1 (5 bases). Germline CDR1 is MNHEY and CDR2 is SVGAGI. V dropped 2 bases and J dropped 2 bases, with 7 bases sitting between them. This CDR3 contains 13 residues. CDR3 DNA sequence: TGTGCCAGCAGTTACACAGGAGCCTACGAGCAGTACTTC. Translated: CASSYTGAYEQYF.

The gene calls are TRBV5-5 and TRBJ2-7; D could derive from TRBD1 or TRBD2 (5 bases each). This CDR3 is built from 14 residues. Trimming took 4 bases from V and 6 from J, leaving 17 bases between them. CDR1 is SGHKS, CDR2 YYEKEE, per germline (reference sequence). CDR3 sequence reads: CASSLSYFGGEQYF. Here the CDR3 DNA reads TGTGCCAGCAGCCTATCCTACTTTGGGGGCGAGCAGTACTTC.

This chain uses TRBV2 with TRBJ2-1; 12 positions match TRBD2. The germline gives CDR1 SNHLY, CDR2 FYNNEI. With 6 bases clipped from V and 7 bases from J, the junction kept 10 bases outside the gene matches. The CDR3 runs to 16 residues. The CDR3 loop is CASSAFLAGGQNEQFF. The CDR3 DNA follows: TGTGCCAGCAGCGCCTTTCTAGCGGGGGGGCAGAATGAGCAGTTCTTC.

V gene TRBV25-1 combines with J gene TRBJ2-3, with TRBD2 identical over 7 bases. V trimming: 8 bases; J trimming: 9 bases; junction bases outside the gene matches: 5. The V gene's germline CDR1 is MGHDK and CDR2 SYGVNS. This CDR3 contains 11 residues. In nucleotides, the CDR3 is TGTGCCAGCGGAGCGGGGACCACGCAGTATTTT. This gives the protein CASGAGTTQYF.

V is TRBV5-1 and J is TRBJ1-5; D is ambiguous. The CDR3 consists of 13 residues. With 5 bases removed from V and 5 bases from J, the gap between germline ends came to 11 bases. Germline CDR1 and CDR2: SGHRS and YFSETQ. CDR3 nucleotides: TGCGCCAGCAGTCTGGACCCAGATCAGCCCCAGCATTTT. Translating gives CASSLDPDQPQHF. The full variable domain, with the rest looked up from reference TRBV5-1 and TRBJ1-5, is KAGVTQTPRYLIKTRGQQVTLSCSPISGHRSVSWYQQTPGQGLQFLFEYFSETQRNKGNFPGRFSGRQFSNSRSEMNVSTLELGDSALYLCASSLDPDQPQHFGDGTRLSIL.

The chain couples TRBV2 to TRBJ1-1, with a tentative D call TRBD1 (5 bases). This CDR3 region has 11 residues. CDR1 is SNHLY and CDR2 is FYNNEI in the germline V gene. Trimming shortened V by 7 bases and J by 7 bases, and 10 bases separated the two germline ends. CDR3 sequence (DNA): TGTGCCAGCACAGGGTCTATTGAAGCTTTCTTT. This sequence encodes CASTGSIEAFF.

The J gene is TRBJ2-7, the V gene TRBV10-2, with 8 bases matching TRBD1. From germline, CDR1 is WSHSY and CDR2 SAAADI. Trimming took 10 bases from V and 5 from J; bases not matched to a gene: 16. The CDR3 has 15 amino acids. The CDR3 coding sequence is TGCGCCACAATCGGACAGGGTCCCATCTCTGACGAGCAGTACTTC. Its protein product is CATIGQGPISDEQYF.

The rearrangement joins TRBV5-1 to TRBJ1-1; D gene ambiguous. The V and J ends lost 2 bases and 5 bases respectively, with 13 bases between them. The length of the CDR3 is 14 residues. In germline, CDR1 is SGHRS, CDR2 YFSETQ. CDR3 in DNA: TGCGCCAGCAGCTTTCAGGTCCCGGGGACTGAAGCTTTCTTT. It is translated as CASSFQVPGTEAFF.

This clone was seen once. The chain joins TRBV2 to TRBJ2-5, with D uncertain. CDR1 and CDR2 (germline): SNHLY, FYNNEI. The V end lost 3 bases, the J end lost 7 bases, and 6 bases lay between the germline ends. The CDR3 length is 11 residues. The CDR3 spells CASSEVGTQYF. DNA of the CDR3: TGTGCCAGCAGTGAGGTGGGGACCCAGTACTTC.

The genes are TRBV18 and TRBJ2-2; 10 nucleotides align to TRBD1. The CDR3 length is 16 residues. The trim removed 3 bases at V and 1 base at J, leaving 2 bases unmatched. CDR1 and CDR2 (germline): KGHSH, LQKENI. The CDR3 region has the DNA TGTGCCAGCTCACCTGGACAGGGGGTGAACACCGGGGAGCTGTTTTTT. This encodes CASSPGQGVNTGELFF.

This chain links TRBV9 with TRBJ1-2, with D possibly matching TRBD1 (5 bases). The germline V and J ends were trimmed by 1 base and 0 bases, with 7 bases remaining between them. This CDR3 comprises 14 residues. CDR1 is SGDLS and CDR2 is YYNGEE in the germline V gene. CDR3 sequence reads: CASSVTGANYGYTF. The CDR3 DNA is TGTGCCAGCAGCGTAACAGGCGCTAACTATGGCTACACCTTC. The full variable domain, completed using reference TRBV9 and TRBJ1-2, is DSGVTQTPKHLITATGQRVTLRCSPRSGDLSVYWYQQSLDQGLQFLIQYYNGEERAKGNILERFSAQQFPDLHSELNLSSLELGDSALYFCASSVTGANYGYTFGSGTRLTVV.

The chain uses TRBV6-5 and TRBJ2-7; no reliable D call. CDR3 length equals 13 residues. The V gene lost 8 bases and the J gene lost 4 bases, with 15 bases spanning the gap. CDR1 MNHEY and CDR2 SVGAGI come from the germline V gene. CDR3 loop: CASASQNFYEQYF. In DNA form, the CDR3 reads TGTGCCAGCGCCTCACAGAATTTTTACGAGCAGTACTTC.

There are a few counts of this clone. The chain is built from TRBV27 and TRBJ2-3; D uncertain. This CDR3 contains 13 residues. V was clipped by 7 bases and J by 1 base, with 9 bases between them. Looked up from germline, CDR1 is MNHEY and CDR2 is SMNVEV (reference sequence). The CDR3 protein is CASTDRGTDTQYF. CDR3 nucleotide sequence: TGTGCCAGCACCGACCGGGGCACAGATACGCAGTATTTT.

The V gene is TRBV6-1, the J gene TRBJ2-5; D possibly uses TRBD1 or TRBD2 (5 bases each). Trimming left V 9 bases short and J 1 base short, with 15 bases between. The CDR3 totals 14 residues. The germline V gene encodes CDR1 MNHNS and CDR2 SASEGT. The CDR3 protein is CAREHRDRQETQYF. The CDR3 nucleotides are TGTGCCAGGGAGCATCGGGACCGCCAAGAGACCCAGTACTTC.

The chain has TRBV30 and TRBJ1-2; tentative D call: TRBD1 (5 bases). Trimming cost V 4 bases and J 7 bases, with 16 bases left between them. CDR1 is GTSNPN, CDR2 SVGIG, per germline (reference sequence). This CDR3 is 13 amino acids long. CDR3 bases: TGTGCCTGGACTGAATTGGGGGGGGGTGGCTACACCTTC. It translates to CAWTELGGGGYTF.

For this clone: The junction does not match germline at one end; this may be a read error. The chain carries TRBV6-1 and TRBJ1-4; 8 bases are shared with TRBD1. The CDR3 runs 15 residues. Per germline, CDR1 MNHNS and CDR2 SASEGT. The CDR3 region has the DNA TGTGCCAGCAGAGAAGACAGGGGCCGGAGGGAAAAACTGTTTTTT. Its translation: CASREDRGRREKLFF.

A single count supports this clone. The CDR3 DNA is TGTGCCAGCAGCGCTAGCCGGCTAAAGACCCAGTACTTC. Translating it yields CASSASRLKTQYF. The chain is built from TRBV7-2 and TRBJ2-5; weak D call: TRBD2 (5 bases). CDR1 is SGHTA and CDR2 is FQGNSA in the germline V gene. V was clipped by 5 bases and J by 6 bases, with 13 bases between them. The CDR3 covers 13 residues. Full variable domain (outside the CDR3, taken from reference TRBV7-2 and TRBJ2-5): GAGVSQSPSNKVTEKGKDVELRCDPISGHTALYWYRQSLGQGLEFLIYFQGNSAPDKSGLPSDRFSAERTGGSVSTLTIQRTQQEDSAVYLCASSASRLKTQYFGPGTRLLVL.

This clone was counted only a few times. The gene calls are TRBV5-1 and TRBJ1-5; D remains unclear. Trimming removed 4 bases at V and 4 bases at J, with 9 bases between. There are 13 residues in the CDR3. The germline CDR1 and CDR2 sequences are SGHRS and YFSETQ. The CDR3 DNA follows: TGCGCCAGCAGCAGGGAGGAGAATCAGCCCCAGCATTTT. Translation gives CASSREENQPQHF.